The 2 T cell receptor beta chains reported below all come from one sample, sequenced in a study of human T cells and chemical hapten exposure (dated by TCRdb to about 2021). Interpreted using the paper, the time point label stands for: patch test 1, 2 weeks after DPC sensitization. In the paper's terms, the treatment or condition label means: therapeutic diphenylcyclopropenone sensitization with weekly scalp DPC. Library method: RACE. Sequencing took place on a NextSeq 500. TCRdb took the public reads, trimmed them with fastp at Q25, ran MiXCR for clone calling and kept in-frame beta chains. Rows with a matching CDR3 protein are joined into one entry that keeps the most common DNA and genes. This sample gives 370,000 or so distinct CDR3 sequences in total; around 4.8% of them show up just once. The biggest ten clones account for 2% to 2.5% of the sample. The sequences come from whole blood, collected in connection with sensitization to the hapten diphenylcyclopropenone (DPC). The source is a woman in her forties or fifties with alopecia areata. Some clones in this sample may be carry-over from other donors' samples.

CDR3 in amino acids: CASSQEGQGRQKLFF. DNA for the CDR3: TGTGCCAGCAGCCAAGAAGGTCAGGGGCGGCAAAAACTGTTTTTT. The V and J genes are TRBV4-2 and TRBJ1-4; maybe TRBD1 (6 bases). CDR1 and CDR2 (germline): LGHNA, YNFKEQ. V lost 0 bases to trimming and J lost 9 bases, with 14 bases between them. CDR3 length: 15 residues.

The table lists this clonotype with many counts. The chain couples TRBV28 to TRBJ2-7; the D gene is possibly TRBD2 (7 bases). V shed 3 bases and J shed 4 bases, with 19 bases lying between them. The CDR3 spans 16 residues. Germline assignment: CDR1 MDHEN and CDR2 SYDVKM. The CDR3 nucleotides read TGTGCCAGCAGTTTTTCGCGGGGGCGCTTCTCTTACGAGCAGTACTTC. Translation gives CASSFSRGRFSYEQYF.